This T cell receptor beta chain emerged from a study of blood T cell repertoires in COVID-19. The overall study: T cells, B-cell-depleted T cells, or PBMCs supplied cDNA or gDNA.

This table comes from immunoSEQ multiplex PCR, and its TCRdb copy is limited to in-frame clones, with some not included. The sample has about 300,000 clones, roughly 80% seen once; the top ten hold roughly 1.5%. The CDR3 length is 14 residues. From germline, CDR1 is SGHVS and CDR2 FQNEAQ. Trimming took off 1 base at V and 4 bases at J, with 10 bases between the two ends. V gene TRBV7-8 combines with J gene TRBJ2-5; no clear D gene. Sequencing was done on a sample of peripheral blood. This sequence originates from a human donor with COVID-19, enrolled during active disease. The donor label of this sample is uncertain. CDR3 sequence (DNA): TGTGCCAGCAGCTTAGGCTCAATCGGAGAGACCCAGTACTTC. It translates to CASSLGSIGETQYF.